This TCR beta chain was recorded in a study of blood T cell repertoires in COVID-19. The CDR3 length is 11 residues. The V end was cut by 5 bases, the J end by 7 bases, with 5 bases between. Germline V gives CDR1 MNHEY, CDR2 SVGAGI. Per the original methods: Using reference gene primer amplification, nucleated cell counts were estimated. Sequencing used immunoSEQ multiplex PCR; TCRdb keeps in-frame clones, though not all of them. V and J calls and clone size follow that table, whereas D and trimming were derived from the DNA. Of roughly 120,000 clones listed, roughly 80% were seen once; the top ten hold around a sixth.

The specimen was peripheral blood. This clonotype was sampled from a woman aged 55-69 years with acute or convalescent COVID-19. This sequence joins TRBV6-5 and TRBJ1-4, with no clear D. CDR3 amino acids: CASSRGEKLFF. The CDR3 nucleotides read TGTGCCAGCAGTCGAGGTGAAAAACTGTTTTTT.